This entry lists 29 T cell receptor beta chains sequenced from one sample in a study of T cells in Graves' hyperthyroidism and ophthalmopathy. The source material, RNA transcripts, was used to amplify TCR beta CDR3 regions. The study used the HTBI primer set for a first-round RT-PCR of the TCR CDR3. A single record per CDR3 protein comes from TCRdb applying MiXCR to the multiplex PCR reads. The table lists fewer than 350,000 distinct CDR3 sequences, roughly a fifth of them singletons. Sequenced input: blood. Receptor source: a man aged 45 to 65 with Graves' ophthalmopathy.

Comments on this clonotype: Since a much larger clone is just one base distant, this may be a read error. The chain is built from TRBV5-1 and TRBJ2-1; maybe TRBD2 (5 bases). This CDR3 is built from 13 residues. V shed 4 bases and J shed 10 bases, with 15 bases lying between them. Germline V lookup: CDR1 SGHRS, CDR2 YFSETQ. The CDR3 region has the DNA TGCGCCAGCAGCCAGCCCCCCGGGATCGAGCAGTTCTTC. Translation: CASSQPPGIEQFF.

The sample holds many counts of this clonotype. The chain links TRBV2 to TRBJ1-4, with 7 nucleotides matching TRBD1. The CDR3 contains 14 residues. The V and J ends lost 8 bases and 5 bases, in that order; junction bases with no gene match: 8. Germline CDR1 and CDR2: SNHLY and FYNNEI. CDR3: CASQEGGLNEKLFF. CDR3 bases: TGTGCCAGCCAGGAAGGGGGCTTAAATGAAAAACTGTTTTTT.

The chain uses TRBV7-3 and TRBJ2-3, with D tentatively TRBD2 (6 bases). With 3 bases removed from V and 4 bases from J, the gap between germline ends came to 14 bases. The CDR3 is 15 amino acids. From germline, CDR1 is SGHTA and CDR2 FQGTGA. CDR3 DNA sequence: TGTGCCAGCAGCTTTGGTAGCGGAGGCGCAGATACGCAGTATTTT. This sequence encodes CASSFGSGGADTQYF.

This clonotype was observed many times. The chain has TRBV5-1 and TRBJ2-7, with TRBD2 matching 7 bases. There are 11 residues in the CDR3. Germline CDR1 reads SGHRS; CDR2 reads YFSETQ. Losses at the gene ends were 3 bases for V and 7 bases for J; bases not matched to a gene: 1. The CDR3 reads CASSWEGEQYF. In DNA form, the CDR3 reads TGCGCCAGCAGCTGGGAGGGGGAGCAGTACTTC. The whole variable domain, remainder taken from reference TRBV5-1 and TRBJ2-7, is KAGVTQTPRYLIKTRGQQVTLSCSPISGHRSVSWYQQTPGQGLQFLFEYFSETQRNKGNFPGRFSGRQFSNSRSEMNVSTLELGDSALYLCASSWEGEQYFGPGTRLTVT.

The CDR3 DNA reads TGTGCCAGCAGCTTAGTACAGAAGTTTAAGACCCAGTACTTC. It encodes CASSLVQKFKTQYF. The chain is built from TRBV7-2 and TRBJ2-5; no clear D. Trimming stripped 1 base from V and 6 bases from J, with 12 bases between. This CDR3 comprises 14 residues. Germline CDR1 and CDR2: SGHTA and FQGNSA.

V usage is TRBV20-1 and J usage is TRBJ2-7; 7 bases fit TRBD1. Germline trimming cut 1 base from V and 2 bases from J; bases unmatched to any gene: 5. The CDR3 is 14 residues long. Per the germline V gene, CDR1 is DFQATT and CDR2 is SNEGSKA (reference sequence). CDR3 sequence (DNA): TGCAGTGCTAGAGCTGTTCAGGGGGCCTACGAGCAGTACTTC. This gives the protein CSARAVQGAYEQYF.

The chain links TRBV27 to TRBJ1-5, with TRBD1 identical over 9 bases. The ends lost 5 bases at V and 7 bases at J; junction bases unmatched: 6. The germline V gene has CDR1 MNHEY and CDR2 SMNVEV (reference sequence). The CDR3 spans 14 residues. CDR3 loop: CASSPQGAQQPQHF. CDR3 nucleotides: TGTGCCAGCAGTCCACAGGGGGCTCAGCAGCCCCAGCATTTT.

This sequence joins TRBV6-2 or TRBV6-3 and TRBJ1-5, with 7 bases aligning to TRBD1. The V segment lost 10 bases and the J segment 1 base; nucleotides outside the gene matches: 4. Germline V gene lookup returns CDR1 MNHEY and CDR2 SVGEGT. The CDR3 extends over 13 amino acids. CDR3 DNA sequence: TGTGCCACCTTGGACAGGAGCAATCAGCCCCAGCATTTT. Translating it yields CATLDRSNQPQHF.

This chain links TRBV2 with TRBJ1-4, with unresolved D. The V gene's germline CDR1 is SNHLY and CDR2 FYNNEI. Trimming removed 2 bases at V and 7 bases at J, with 11 bases between. The CDR3 loop spans 14 amino acids. CDR3 in DNA: TGTGCCAGCAGTGAACAGACAACGGGTGAAAAACTGTTTTTT. This translates into CASSEQTTGEKLFF.

This clonotype was counted a few times. This chain joins TRBV10-2 and TRBJ1-6; a possible D gene is TRBD1 (6 bases). The V and J ends lost 5 bases and 6 bases respectively, with 11 bases between them. CDR1 and CDR2 (germline): WSHSY, SAAADI. This CDR3 contains 14 residues. CDR3 residues: CASSFGQFNSPLHF. The CDR3 DNA reads as TGCGCCAGCAGTTTTGGACAGTTTAATTCACCCCTCCACTTT.

Turning to this clonotype: It may be a read error: a sequence one base away is much more abundant. The V and J genes are TRBV28 and TRBJ1-1; weak D call: TRBD1 (5 bases). Germline CDR1 MDHEN, CDR2 SYDVKM. V dropped 8 bases and J dropped 8 bases, with 18 bases sitting between them. This CDR3 spans 13 amino acids. CDR3 bases: TGTGCCAGCTTTCCCCCCGACAGTCAAGAAGCTTTCTTT. It yields the protein CASFPPDSQEAFF.

This clonotype has a handful of counts. The chain couples TRBV20-1 to TRBJ2-3; possibly TRBD2 for D (6 bases). The germline gives CDR1 DFQATT, CDR2 SNEGSKA (reference sequence). The V and J ends lost 7 bases and 1 base respectively, with 18 bases between them. The CDR3 covers 15 residues. The CDR3 region is CSVLGSRGRTDTQYF. CDR3 bases: TGCAGTGTTCTCGGGAGTAGAGGACGCACAGATACGCAGTATTTT.

The chain combines TRBV12-5 with TRBJ2-1; D possibly corresponds to TRBD1 (6 bases). CDR1 is LGHNT, CDR2 FRNRAP, per germline. This CDR3 has 12 residues. V was clipped by 6 bases and J by 8 bases, with 11 bases between them. DNA for the CDR3: TGTGCTAGTGGCCCACAGGGATATGAGCAGTTCTTC. This encodes CASGPQGYEQFF.

Ten or more counts support this clonotype. The rearrangement links TRBV6-5 to TRBJ1-5, with 10 bases fitting TRBD1. CDR3 length: 20 amino acids. Germline trimming cut 6 bases from V and 0 bases from J; bases unmatched to any gene: 17. Germline V gives CDR1 MNHEY, CDR2 SVGAGI. CDR3 residues: CASSKTSPGQGRPSNQPQHF. In nucleotides, the CDR3 is TGTGCCAGCAGCAAAACATCCCCGGGACAGGGGAGGCCTAGCAATCAGCCCCAGCATTTT.

This clonotype was detected only a few times. The DNA for the CDR3 is TGCGCCAGCAGCGAACCACTAGCGGGAGGGCCCGGGGAGCAGTTCTTC. It translates to CASSEPLAGGPGEQFF. This chain connects TRBV5-1 to TRBJ2-1; TRBD2 aligns across 13 bases. In germline, CDR1 is SGHRS, CDR2 YFSETQ. The CDR3 is made up of 16 amino acids. With V trimmed by 4 bases and J by 10 bases, 11 bases remained unmatched.

This clonotype was seen many times. The genes are TRBV6-1 and TRBJ2-1, with 7 bases aligning to TRBD1. In germline, CDR1 is MNHNS, CDR2 SASEGT. The CDR3 extends over 15 amino acids. The junction had 7 bases not matched to a gene; V was cut back by 2 bases and J by 6 bases. The CDR3 region has the DNA TGTGCCAGCAGTGAAACCGACAGGGTAAGCAATGAGCAGTTCTTC. It encodes CASSETDRVSNEQFF.

This clonotype turned up a few times. The V call is TRBV2, the J call TRBJ2-7, with D uncertain. Germline V gene sequence: CDR1 SNHLY, CDR2 FYNNEI. V lost 7 bases, J lost 3 bases, and 13 bases lay in between. The CDR3 totals 13 residues. The DNA for the CDR3 is TGTGCCAGCAAGTACGTCTCGGACTACGAGCAGTACTTC. Its translation is CASKYVSDYEQYF. The full variable domain, with the rest looked up from reference TRBV2 and TRBJ2-7, is EPEVTQTPSHQVTQMGQEVILRCVPISNHLYFYWYRQILGQKVEFLVSFYNNEISEKSEIFDDQFSVERPDGSNFTLKIRSTKLEDSAMYFCASKYVSDYEQYFGPGTRLTVT.

The chain links TRBV19 to TRBJ2-7; the D is unclear. The germline V gene has CDR1 LNHDA and CDR2 SQIVND (reference sequence). CDR3 length: 12 amino acids. V shed 8 bases and J shed 1 base, with 9 bases lying between them. DNA of the CDR3: TGTGCCAGTGCTGGGCCTTCCTACGAGCAGTACTTC. Its protein product is CASAGPSYEQYF.

This clonotype was seen repeatedly, ten times or more. This chain joins TRBV6-1 and TRBJ1-1; the D gene is possibly TRBD1 (6 bases). Trimming left V 5 bases short and J 6 bases short, with 16 bases between. The CDR3 contains 14 residues. The germline V gene encodes CDR1 MNHNS and CDR2 SASEGT. The CDR3 DNA sequence: TGTGCCAGCAGTCCGAGCTCAGGGGAGGCTGAAGCTTTCTTT. Protein: CASSPSSGEAEAFF.

The CDR3 nucleotides read TGCGCCAGCAGTGAGTGGGAGAACGAGCAGTACTTC. Amino acids: CASSEWENEQYF. The chain links TRBV10-2 to TRBJ2-7; the D gene is possibly TRBD2 (5 bases). The CDR3 loop spans 12 amino acids. Germline loops: CDR1 WSHSY, CDR2 SAAADI. Trimming removed 1 base at V and 5 bases at J, with 6 bases between.

This clonotype was seen a handful of times. The chain links TRBV7-2 to TRBJ2-4; a possible D gene is TRBD2 (5 bases). The germline V gene encodes CDR1 SGHTA and CDR2 FQGNSA. Trimming removed 3 bases from V and 2 bases from J, with 17 bases in between. This CDR3 comprises 17 residues. CDR3: CASSFISGPGTKNIQYF. CDR3 DNA sequence: TGTGCCAGCAGCTTCATCAGCGGACCGGGGACCAAAAACATTCAGTACTTC.

This clonotype was found a few times. The V and J genes are TRBV6-1 and TRBJ2-3; D is undetermined. This CDR3 has 11 amino acids. Germline-derived CDR1 and CDR2 are MNHNS and SASEGT. With 6 bases removed from V and 6 bases from J, the gap between germline ends came to 7 bases. CDR3 region: CASRVGDTQYF. The CDR3 nucleotides read TGTGCCAGCAGAGTAGGGGATACGCAGTATTTT.

This clonotype was seen many times. The chain recombines TRBV5-5 with TRBJ1-1; TRBD1 is a possible D gene (5 bases). CDR1 is SGHKS, CDR2 YYEKEE, per germline (reference sequence). This CDR3 has 14 residues. V was pared by 1 base and J by 2 bases, with 9 bases between. DNA for the CDR3: TGTGCCAGCAGCTTGCTCGGACACAACACTGAAGCTTTCTTT. It yields the protein CASSLLGHNTEAFF.

The table lists this clonotype with a few counts. This rearrangement joins TRBV24-1 to TRBJ2-3, with TRBD2 matching 11 bases. CDR1 and CDR2 from the germline V gene are KGHDR and SFDVKD. The J segment lost 0 bases and the V segment lost 12 bases, leaving 16 bases of the junction unmatched. The CDR3 is 18 amino acids. The CDR3 here is CASGTSGPLSSSTDTQYF. The CDR3 DNA reads as TGTGCCTCCGGGACTAGCGGCCCTTTATCCTCTAGCACAGATACGCAGTATTTT.

This clonotype was seen ten or more times. The chain employs TRBV7-3 and TRBJ2-3; no clear D. V gave up 2 bases and J gave up 4 bases, with 10 bases separating them. CDR1 is SGHTA, CDR2 FQGTGA, per germline. CDR3 length: 14 amino acids. CDR3 bases: TGTGCCAGCAGCTTATCGGCAAGAGCAGATACGCAGTATTTT. It is translated as CASSLSARADTQYF.

V is TRBV24-1 and J is TRBJ2-1; 7 nucleotides agree with TRBD2. The CDR3 loop spans 17 amino acids. Germline V CDR1 and CDR2: KGHDR, SFDVKD. V lost 4 bases, J lost 0 bases, and 8 bases stayed unmatched. The CDR3 DNA reads as TGTGCCACCAGTGAGCCCAGAGCGGGGAACTCCTACAATGAGCAGTTCTTC. The encoded protein is CATSEPRAGNSYNEQFF.

The chain recombines TRBV19 with TRBJ2-7; D perhaps matches TRBD2 (6 bases). The CDR3 is made up of 14 amino acids. Germline CDR1 is LNHDA and CDR2 is SQIVND (reference sequence). The V and J ends lost 6 bases and 0 bases respectively, with 12 bases between them. The CDR3 sequence: CASRITGSSYEQYF. In DNA form, the CDR3 reads TGTGCCAGTAGGATCACCGGGAGCTCCTACGAGCAGTACTTC.

There are a few counts of this clonotype. The rearrangement uses TRBV20-1 and TRBJ1-2; D unclear. The CDR3 has 13 residues. Deletions cut 5 bases from V and 3 bases from J, with 13 bases between. CDR1 DFQATT and CDR2 SNEGSKA come from the germline V gene (reference sequence). This chain's CDR3 is CSAPGEGYYGYTF. The CDR3 coding sequence is TGCAGTGCTCCAGGAGAGGGCTACTATGGCTACACCTTC.

This clonotype was observed at least ten times. The V and J genes are TRBV7-9 and TRBJ2-3; no clear D gene. The CDR3 length is 14 residues. The germline gives CDR1 SEHNR, CDR2 FQNEAQ (reference sequence). V gave up 3 bases and J gave up 2 bases, with 9 bases separating them. The CDR3 DNA reads as TGTGCCAGCAGCTTTTTACAGACCACAGATACGCAGTATTTT. It translates to CASSFLQTTDTQYF.